This T cell receptor beta chain was documented in a study of blood T cell repertoires in COVID-19. Overall study: The analysed material was cDNA or gDNA that came from T cells, B-cell-depleted T cells, or PBMCs.

Patients of the Seattle cohort, enrolled during active infection, were followed longitudinally. This clone was detected only a few times. Original methodology: Amplification with reference gene primers provided the estimates of nucleated cell counts. The method was immunoSEQ multiplex PCR; TCRdb's version includes in-frame clones alone and lacks a portion of them. For V, J and clone size, that table is used; D and trimming come from the DNA. This sample carries about 230,000 clones, 65% to 90% of them seen once, and the ten largest clones take around 10%. The V gene's germline CDR1 is LGHDT and CDR2 YNNKEL (reference sequence). Germline trimming cut 8 bases from V and 7 bases from J; bases unmatched to any gene: 8. CDR3 length equals 14 residues.

The sequence was obtained from a man aged 45-65 years with COVID-19, enrolled during active disease. V and J are TRBV3-1 (or the pseudogene TRBV3-2) and TRBJ2-7, with TRBD2 matching 13 bases. Sample: peripheral blood. Here the CDR3 reads CASGGLAGVGEQYF. CDR3 nucleotides: TGTGCCAGCGGAGGACTAGCGGGAGTGGGTGAGCAGTACTTC.